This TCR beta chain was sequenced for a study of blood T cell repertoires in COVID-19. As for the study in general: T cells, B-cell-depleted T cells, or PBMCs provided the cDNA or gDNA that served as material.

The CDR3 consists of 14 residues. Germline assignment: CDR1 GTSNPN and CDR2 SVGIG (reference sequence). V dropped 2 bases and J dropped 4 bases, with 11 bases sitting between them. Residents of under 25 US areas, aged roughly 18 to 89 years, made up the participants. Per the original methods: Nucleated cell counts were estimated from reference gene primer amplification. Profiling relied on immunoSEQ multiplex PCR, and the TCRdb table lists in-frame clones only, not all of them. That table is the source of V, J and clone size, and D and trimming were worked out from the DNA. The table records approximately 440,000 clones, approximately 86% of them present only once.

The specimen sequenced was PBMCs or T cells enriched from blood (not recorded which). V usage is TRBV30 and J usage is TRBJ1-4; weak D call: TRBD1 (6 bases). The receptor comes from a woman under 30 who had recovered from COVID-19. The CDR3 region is CAWSKGDINEKLFF. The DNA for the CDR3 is TGTGCCTGGAGTAAAGGGGACATTAATGAAAAACTGTTTTTT.